What follows are 32 T cell receptor beta chains derived from one specimen sequenced in a study of T cell repertoires in cytomegalovirus infection. Using its own MiXCR run on the reads, TCRdb lists one record per CDR3 protein. The data show over 150,000 distinct CDR3 sequences, about 17% seen once. Material for sequencing was CD8+ T cells from PBMCs. These receptors came from a human donor in good health (CMV status not recorded). Some clones in this sample may be carry-over from other donors' samples.

In its sample, this clonotype was seen a few times. The chain combines TRBV7-2 with TRBJ2-5; possibly TRBD2 for D (5 bases). V shed 3 bases and J shed 5 bases, with 7 bases lying between them. The CDR3 totals 12 residues. From germline, CDR1 is SGHTA and CDR2 FQGNSA. CDR3 sequence (DNA): TGTGCCAGCAGCTTCGGGGTTGAGACCCAGTACTTC. Amino acids: CASSFGVETQYF.

This clonotype was counted between two and nine times. The chain is built from TRBV7-8 and TRBJ2-7, with 9 bases matching TRBD2. The germline CDR1 and CDR2 sequences are SGHVS and FQNEAQ. Germline trimming cut 1 base from V and 6 bases from J; bases unmatched to any gene: 16. CDR3 length: 18 residues. The CDR3 spells CASSLELAGALFVGEQYF. The CDR3 nucleotides are TGTGCCAGCAGCTTAGAATTAGCGGGGGCCCTGTTTGTAGGCGAGCAGTACTTC.

The chain combines TRBV7-8 with TRBJ2-3; D not resolved. Deletions cut 4 bases from V and 5 bases from J, with 10 bases between. Germline CDR1 and CDR2: SGHVS and FQNEAQ. This CDR3 contains 13 residues. This CDR3 is CASSSTPGDTQYF. CDR3 bases: TGTGCCAGCAGCTCCACCCCGGGAGATACGCAGTATTTT.

This clonotype came up a few times. V usage is TRBV28 and J usage is TRBJ1-5; no clear D. The CDR3 totals 15 residues. With 3 bases removed from V and 0 bases from J, the gap between germline ends came to 9 bases. Per the germline V gene, CDR1 is MDHEN and CDR2 is SYDVKM. CDR3 amino acids: CASSFVQLSNQPQHF. CDR3 nucleotides: TGTGCCAGCAGTTTTGTACAGCTTAGCAATCAGCCCCAGCATTTT.

The chain links TRBV20-1 to TRBJ1-4, with D perhaps matching TRBD1 (5 bases). Looked up from germline, CDR1 is DFQATT and CDR2 is SNEGSKA (reference sequence). The CDR3 contains 14 residues. Trimming stripped 1 base from V and 8 bases from J, with 14 bases between. DNA for the CDR3: TGCAGTGCTAGAGGATGGGACCGCAGAGAAAAACTGTTTTTT. It codes for CSARGWDRREKLFF.

This clonotype was observed a single time. J is TRBJ2-1 and V is TRBV6-2 or TRBV6-3; 9 bases fit TRBD2. Germline CDR1 is MNHEY and CDR2 is SVGEGT. V lost 0 bases, J lost 10 bases, and 1 base stayed unmatched. The CDR3 runs to 13 residues. The CDR3 DNA reads TGTGCCAGCAGTTACTCGGGGACTAGCGAGCAGTTCTTC. Protein product: CASSYSGTSEQFF.

The DNA of the CDR3 is TGTGCCAGCAGCTTGAGGGACACAACTCAAGAGACCCAGTACTTC. Its protein product is CASSLRDTTQETQYF. The gene calls are TRBV7-6 and TRBJ2-5; D perhaps matches TRBD1 (6 bases). There are 15 residues in the CDR3. V dropped 3 bases and J dropped 2 bases, with 13 bases sitting between them. Germline CDR1 SGHVS, CDR2 FNYEAQ. The full variable domain, its missing parts supplied by reference TRBV7-6 and TRBJ2-5, is GAGVSQSPRYKVTKRGQDVALRCDPISGHVSLYWYRQALGQGPEFLTYFNYEAQQDKSGLPNDRFSAERPEGSISTLTIQRTEQRDSAMYRCASSLRDTTQETQYFGPGTRLLVL.

This clonotype has only a few counts. The chain has TRBV7-9 and TRBJ1-5; D is unclear. Trimming took 8 bases from V and 2 from J, leaving 7 bases between them. The CDR3 contains 12 residues. CDR1 is SEHNR, CDR2 FQNEAQ, per germline (reference sequence). The CDR3 is CASREGNQPQHF. The CDR3 nucleotides are TGTGCCAGCCGGGAGGGCAATCAGCCCCAGCATTTT.

This clonotype was seen more than once but under ten times. The genes are TRBV29-1 and TRBJ2-3, with TRBD1 as a possible D gene (5 bases). Germline CDR1 reads SQVTM; CDR2 reads ANQGSEA. This CDR3 has 12 amino acids. The CDR3 DNA sequence: TGCAGTGTGGGCAGGGTGGGAGATACGCAGTATTTT. Amino acid sequence: CSVGRVGDTQYF.

The table lists this clonotype with many counts. CDR3 DNA: TGCAGTGCTAGAGTGGGGGGGGACACCGGGGAGCTGTTTTTT. Translating gives CSARVGGDTGELFF. V is TRBV20-1 and J is TRBJ2-2; 7 positions match TRBD2. In germline, CDR1 is DFQATT, CDR2 SNEGSKA (reference sequence). V was clipped by 1 base and J by 3 bases; unmatched bases: 2. The CDR3 extends over 14 amino acids.

V is TRBV6-5 and J is TRBJ2-5; D may correspond to TRBD1 or TRBD2 (6 bases each). The V end lost 1 base, the J end lost 4 bases, and 16 bases lay between the germline ends. Germline values: CDR1 MNHEY, CDR2 SVGAGI. The CDR3 totals 16 residues. The CDR3 reads CASSYFSGGPGETQYF. DNA for the CDR3: TGTGCCAGCAGTTACTTCTCTGGGGGGCCCGGAGAGACCCAGTACTTC.

This clonotype was seen a few times. CDR3 sequence reads: CASSQEQTQTGTEAFF. The CDR3 nucleotides are TGCGCCAGCAGCCAAGAACAGACTCAAACGGGGACTGAAGCTTTCTTT. J is TRBJ1-1 and V is TRBV4-3; D is undetermined. V lost 0 bases, J lost 5 bases, and 16 bases lay in between. This CDR3 is 16 amino acids long. Germline V gives CDR1 LGHNA, CDR2 YSLEER.

This clonotype was seen a handful of times. V usage is TRBV10-3 and J usage is TRBJ1-4, with no clear D. Per the germline V gene, CDR1 is ENHRY and CDR2 is SYGVKD. The CDR3 covers 16 residues. V was trimmed by 0 bases and J by 4 bases, leaving 12 bases between them. The CDR3 DNA sequence: TGTGCCATCAGTGAGTCGAGGAGGGAGGTTAATGAAAAACTGTTTTTT. Amino acids: CAISESRREVNEKLFF.

The rearrangement uses TRBV20-1 and TRBJ2-1, with D maybe TRBD2 (5 bases). The CDR3 totals 16 residues. V dropped 1 base and J dropped 3 bases, with 16 bases sitting between them. CDR1 is DFQATT, CDR2 SNEGSKA, per germline (reference sequence). The CDR3 sequence: CSARGAPTTIYNEQFF. CDR3 DNA sequence: TGCAGTGCTAGAGGGGCCCCGACTACGATCTACAATGAGCAGTTCTTC.

V is TRBV4-3 and J is TRBJ1-2, with D maybe TRBD1 (5 bases). CDR1 and CDR2 (germline): LGHNA, YSLEER. The CDR3 consists of 14 residues. The V end lost 0 bases, the J end lost 8 bases, and 13 bases lay between the germline ends. The CDR3 reads CASSQEYDSRGYTF. CDR3 DNA: TGCGCCAGCAGCCAAGAATATGACAGTCGGGGCTACACCTTC.

The V call is TRBV6-1, the J call TRBJ2-1, with 7 bases matching TRBD2. Germline V lookup: CDR1 MNHNS, CDR2 SASEGT. The CDR3 sequence is 12 residues long. Trimming cost V 5 bases and J 12 bases; bases outside gene matches: 7. CDR3 in DNA: TGTGCCAGCAGTTTGGGGGGGTCTTCGCAGTTCTTC. It specifies CASSLGGSSQFF.

This clonotype was observed a few times. An end of the junction differs from the germline gene, which may be a read error. The chain employs TRBV4-2 and TRBJ2-5, with D perhaps given as TRBD1 or TRBD2 (6 bases each). Germline-derived CDR1 and CDR2 are LGHNA and YNFKEQ. The CDR3 is made up of 11 amino acids. CDR3 sequence reads: CASSQEGGTHF. The CDR3 bases are TGTGCCAGCAGCCAGGAGGGGGGTACCCACTTC.

The chain carries TRBV28 and TRBJ1-1; possible D gene TRBD1, 5 bases. Trimming left V 3 bases short and J 5 bases short, with 16 bases between. The CDR3 length is 15 residues. CDR1 and CDR2 (germline): MDHEN, SYDVKM. CDR3 in amino acids: CASSFPRDPPTEAFF. CDR3 DNA sequence: TGTGCCAGCAGTTTTCCCCGGGACCCTCCTACTGAAGCTTTCTTT.

The chain couples TRBV10-3 to TRBJ1-3; D is undetermined. CDR3 length: 15 residues. V lost 3 bases, J lost 0 bases, and 9 bases lay in between. Per the germline V gene, CDR1 is ENHRY and CDR2 is SYGVKD. This chain's CDR3 is CAISDPSGSGNTIYF. In DNA, the CDR3 is TGTGCCATCAGTGACCCCAGCGGCTCTGGAAACACCATATATTTT.

This chain's CDR3 is CASSYYPGQGENQPQHF. The CDR3 DNA follows: TGTGCCAGCAGTTACTATCCGGGACAGGGGGAAAATCAGCCCCAGCATTTT. The chain joins TRBV6-2 or TRBV6-3 to TRBJ1-5; 11 bases map to TRBD1. Looked up from germline, CDR1 is MNHEY and CDR2 is SVGEGT. The CDR3 covers 17 residues. V lost 1 base, J lost 4 bases, and 6 bases stayed unmatched.

The chain recombines TRBV7-2 with TRBJ1-1, with no clear D. The CDR3 has 14 amino acids. CDR1 is SGHTA, CDR2 FQGNSA, per germline. V was cut by 3 bases and J by 7 bases, with 15 bases left in between. CDR3 sequence reads: CASSFPRDVGEAFF. For the CDR3, the DNA is TGTGCCAGCAGCTTCCCTCGGGATGTTGGTGAAGCTTTCTTT.

CDR3 sequence reads: CASRPQTGESNEQFF. In DNA, the CDR3 is TGTGCCAGCAGGCCCCAGACAGGGGAGAGCAATGAGCAGTTCTTC. This rearrangement joins TRBV6-2 or TRBV6-3 to TRBJ2-1; 8 bases fit TRBD1. Germline lookup yields CDR1 MNHEY and CDR2 SVGEGT. V shed 6 bases, J shed 6 bases, and the junction held 10 bases outside the gene matches. There are 15 residues in the CDR3.

This chain uses TRBV12-3 or TRBV12-4 with TRBJ2-7; D assignment may be TRBD1 or TRBD2 (6 bases each). Trimming cost V 3 bases and J 4 bases, with 16 bases left between them. There are 15 residues in the CDR3. The CDR3 nucleotides are TGTGCCAGCAGTTTTGAGGGGGGCACCTCATACGAGCAGTACTTC. Translation gives CASSFEGGTSYEQYF.

This clonotype came up a few times. The junction departs from germline at one end; a sequencing error may be responsible. This chain connects TRBV29-1 to TRBJ2-1, with D perhaps given as TRBD1 or TRBD2 (5 bases each). Germline loops: CDR1 SQVTM, CDR2 ANQGSEA. The CDR3 extends over 15 amino acids. The CDR3 region has the DNA TGCAGCGCTGAAAGTTCGGGGCCCACGGCCAATGAGCAGTTCTTC. Translated: CSAESSGPTANEQFF.

This clonotype was seen a handful of times. This chain connects TRBV29-1 to TRBJ2-7; possibly TRBD1 for D (5 bases). The CDR3 contains 13 residues. Germline CDR1 and CDR2: SQVTM and ANQGSEA. V was shortened by 5 bases and J by 0 bases, with 11 bases between the two germline ends. As DNA, the CDR3 is TGCAGCGTTACTCCAGGGAACTCCTACGAGCAGTACTTC. Protein sequence: CSVTPGNSYEQYF.

This clonotype appeared many times. The chain employs TRBV7-8 and TRBJ2-1; no firm D call. CDR1 and CDR2 (germline): SGHVS, FQNEAQ. This CDR3 has 15 amino acids. The V end was cut by 0 bases, the J end by 8 bases, with 14 bases between. The CDR3 coding sequence is TGTGCCAGCAGCTTAGCGTCAGCCAACTTCGATGAGCAGTTCTTC. Translating it yields CASSLASANFDEQFF.

This clonotype was seen a few times. This CDR3 is CASRGDPYEQYF. The CDR3 DNA is TGTGCCAGCAGGGGGGACCCTTACGAGCAGTACTTC. The chain is built from TRBV2 and TRBJ2-7; D assignment may be TRBD1 or TRBD2 (5 bases each). This CDR3 region has 12 residues. V lost 6 bases to trimming and J lost 4 bases, with 10 bases between them. Germline V CDR1 and CDR2: SNHLY, FYNNEI.

V and J are TRBV15 and TRBJ2-6; TRBD1 matches at 7 bases. This CDR3 spans 14 amino acids. J lost 0 bases, V lost 8 bases, and 1 base had no gene match. Germline V gives CDR1 LNHNV, CDR2 YYDKDF (reference sequence). In DNA, the CDR3 is TGTGCCACCTGGACAGGCTCTGGGGCCAACGTCCTGACTTTC. Translated, it gives CATWTGSGANVLTF.

In its sample, this clonotype was seen a few times. V and J are TRBV4-3 and TRBJ1-1, with D unresolved. The V end lost 0 bases, the J end lost 4 bases, and 12 bases lay between the germline ends. From germline, CDR1 is LGHNA and CDR2 YSLEER. The length of the CDR3 is 15 residues. The DNA of the CDR3 is TGCGCCAGCAGCCAAGACGGTGTGGGAGCCACTGAAGCTTTCTTT. Its translation: CASSQDGVGATEAFF.

The chain recombines TRBV28 with TRBJ2-3, with D perhaps assigned TRBD1 or TRBD2 (7 bases each). The V gene's germline CDR1 is MDHEN and CDR2 SYDVKM. V lost 5 bases and J 5 bases, leaving 23 bases between the germline ends. The CDR3 has 17 amino acids. The CDR3 DNA reads as TGTGCCAGCAGTAAGGGGGCCCTCCGAGCGGGACGAGATACGCAGTATTTT. This encodes CASSKGALRAGRDTQYF.

The sample holds a few counts of this clonotype. The chain recombines TRBV7-2 with TRBJ1-2, with a tentative D call TRBD1 (6 bases). Germline V lookup: CDR1 SGHTA, CDR2 FQGNSA. Trimming left V 1 base short and J 2 bases short, with 11 bases between. The CDR3 contains 15 residues. CDR3: CASSLEGGLNYGYTF. CDR3 DNA sequence: TGTGCCAGCAGCTTAGAGGGGGGACTAAACTATGGCTACACCTTC.

This clonotype was picked up a small number of times. This chain links TRBV12-3 or TRBV12-4 with TRBJ2-3, with D perhaps TRBD1 (6 bases). This CDR3 is built from 14 residues. Trimming pared 7 bases from V and 5 bases from J, leaving 16 bases between. CDR3 residues: CASTSGGLGDTQYF. The CDR3 DNA follows: TGTGCCAGCACCTCTGGGGGCCTGGGAGATACGCAGTATTTT.